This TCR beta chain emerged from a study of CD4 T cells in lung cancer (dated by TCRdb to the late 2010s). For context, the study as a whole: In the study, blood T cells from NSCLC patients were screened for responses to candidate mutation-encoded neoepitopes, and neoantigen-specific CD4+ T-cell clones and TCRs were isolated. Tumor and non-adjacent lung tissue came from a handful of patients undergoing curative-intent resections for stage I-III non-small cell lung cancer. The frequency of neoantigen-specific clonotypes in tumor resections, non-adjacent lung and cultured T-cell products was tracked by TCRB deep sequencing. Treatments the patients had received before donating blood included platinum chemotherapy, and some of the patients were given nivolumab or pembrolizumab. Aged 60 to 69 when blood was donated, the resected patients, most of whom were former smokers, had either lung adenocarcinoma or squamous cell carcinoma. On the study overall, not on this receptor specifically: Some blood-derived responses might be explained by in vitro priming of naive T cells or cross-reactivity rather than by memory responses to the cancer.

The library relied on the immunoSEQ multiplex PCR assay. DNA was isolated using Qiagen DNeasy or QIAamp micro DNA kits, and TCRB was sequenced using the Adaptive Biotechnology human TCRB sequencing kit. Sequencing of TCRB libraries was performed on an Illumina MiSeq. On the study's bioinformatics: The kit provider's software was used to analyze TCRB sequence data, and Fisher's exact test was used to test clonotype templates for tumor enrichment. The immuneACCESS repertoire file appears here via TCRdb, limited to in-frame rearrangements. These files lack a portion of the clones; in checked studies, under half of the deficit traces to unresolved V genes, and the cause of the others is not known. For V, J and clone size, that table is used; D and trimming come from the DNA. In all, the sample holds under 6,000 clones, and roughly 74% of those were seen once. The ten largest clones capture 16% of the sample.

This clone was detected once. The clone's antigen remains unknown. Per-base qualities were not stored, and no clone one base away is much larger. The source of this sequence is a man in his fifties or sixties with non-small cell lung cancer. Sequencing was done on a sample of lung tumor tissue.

The DNA reads TGTGCCAGCAGCTTAGATGTATTGGCGGGAGAGCAGTACTTC. It encodes CASSLDVLAGEQYF. The rearranged segments are TRBV7-6 and TRBJ2-7; tentative D gene TRBD2, with 6 bases matching. V is clipped by 1 base and J by 7 bases, and the sequence between their germline boundaries is 14 bases long. The CDR3 goes from the cysteine to the phenylalanine over 14 residues. Here the CDR3 DNA is all that survives: 42 bases in frame from base 1. Looking up the germline V gene yields CDR1 SGHVS and CDR2 FNYEAQ.